The T cell receptor (beta chain) under discussion was sequenced for a study of CD8 T cells in ankylosing spondylitis. Study-wide results and caveats: A TCR beta motif of eight or nine highly homologous variants seemed to mark ankylosing spondylitis blood.

The CDR3 runs 15 residues. V was clipped by 1 base and J by 8 bases; unmatched bases: 7. Germline V gene lookup returns CDR1 MGHRA and CDR2 YSYEKL. TCRdb ran MiXCR on the 5' RACE reads and lists one entry per CDR3 protein. This sample has fewer than 450,000 distinct CDR3 sequences; 15% to 20% occur once, and the top ten carry around 0.92%. This clonotype was counted a few times. Its matching antigen is unknown. The chain is built from TRBV4-1 and TRBJ1-2; 10 bases match TRBD1. The sequenced sample was blood, either unsorted or a sorted T cell fraction (not recorded which). This clonotype originated in a male donor with ankylosing spondylitis. CDR3 protein: CASSQAGQGSSGYTF. DNA of the CDR3: TGCGCCAGCAGCCAAGCGGGACAGGGGTCGAGCGGCTACACCTTC.